Shown below are 13 T cell receptor beta chains from a single sample sequenced in a study of T-cell reconstitution after alpha-beta-depleted transplantation in children. The TCRbeta library incorporated unique molecular identifiers. TCRdb itself ran the PCR reads through MiXCR, one entry per CDR3 protein. The repertoire has about a million distinct CDR3 sequences, about 31% of them found once; the top ten carry roughly 27%. The starting material was PBMCs, mostly from graft donor cells, obtained 360 days after TCRalphabeta/CD19-depleted stem cell transplant. All receptors come from a boy under two years old who had a stem cell transplant for SCID, so the T cells may come from the graft donor.

This clonotype was detected once. This CDR3 is CASSFRGGRGPGGELFF. In DNA form, the CDR3 reads TGTGCCAGCAGTTTTAGAGGGGGGAGGGGGCCTGGCGGGGAGCTGTTTTTT. V usage is TRBV12-3 or TRBV12-4 and J usage is TRBJ2-2; D might be TRBD1 or TRBD2, each matching 7 bases. V was clipped by 3 bases and J by 7 bases, with 21 bases between them. The CDR3 loop spans 17 amino acids.

J is TRBJ2-3 and V is TRBV20-1, with TRBD2 identical over 11 bases. Unmatched junction bases numbered 7, after V lost 6 bases and J lost 2 bases. This CDR3 is 15 amino acids long. CDR1 and CDR2 from the germline V gene are DFQATT and SNEGSKA (reference sequence). CDR3 sequence reads: CSALTSGGLTDTQYF. The CDR3 nucleotides are TGCAGTGCATTAACTAGCGGGGGACTCACAGATACGCAGTATTTT.

This clonotype has just a few counts. This rearrangement joins TRBV29-1 to TRBJ2-1, with TRBD2 matching over 8 bases. Germline V gene lookup returns CDR1 SQVTM and CDR2 ANQGSEA. Trimming at V came to 4 bases and at J to 1 base, leaving 3 bases not matched to a gene. The CDR3 runs to 14 residues. DNA for the CDR3: TGCAGCGTTGGGCGGGGGGTGTCCTACAATGAGCAGTTCTTC. Amino acid sequence: CSVGRGVSYNEQFF.

This chain joins TRBV20-1 and TRBJ1-5, with TRBD1 matching over 10 bases. The CDR3 totals 17 residues. V lost 5 bases, J lost 1 base, and 11 bases stayed unmatched. The V gene's germline CDR1 is DFQATT and CDR2 SNEGSKA (reference sequence). The CDR3 nucleotides are TGCAGTGCTGGATCACGACAGGGGGCGATGAGCAATCAGCCCCAGCATTTT. Its translation is CSAGSRQGAMSNQPQHF.

The V call is TRBV12-3 or TRBV12-4, the J call TRBJ2-2; D perhaps matches TRBD1 (5 bases). The CDR3 runs 15 residues. The V end was cut by 6 bases, the J end by 7 bases, with 18 bases between. In DNA, the CDR3 is TGTGCCAGCAGGCCAACCGCAGGGTCCGGCGGGGAGCTGTTTTTT. Amino acid sequence: CASRPTAGSGGELFF.

As to this clonotype: No conserved phenylalanine or tryptophan is present at the end of the CDR3, so a read error is the likely explanation. This chain uses TRBV5-1 with TRBJ1-1, with 9 bases matching TRBD1. CDR3 size: 14 residues. The germline V gene has CDR1 SGHRS and CDR2 YFSETQ. V was pared by 3 bases and J by 5 bases, with 5 bases of the junction left unmatched. CDR3 DNA sequence: TGCGCCAGCAGCTATGGTGACAGGGGGACTGAAGCTTTCTCT. Its translation is CASSYGDRGTEAFS.

The chain carries TRBV30 and TRBJ2-6; D gene ambiguous. The CDR3 extends over 14 amino acids. Germline lookup yields CDR1 GTSNPN and CDR2 SVGIG (reference sequence). Trimming took off 6 bases at V and 3 bases at J, with 12 bases between the two ends. Here the CDR3 DNA reads TGTGCCTGCGATTTCCTAAGTGGGGCCAACGTCCTGACTTTC. The encoded protein is CACDFLSGANVLTF.

This clonotype was seen at least ten times. The chain links TRBV12-3 or TRBV12-4 to TRBJ1-1, with D unclear. The length of the CDR3 is 13 residues. The V end lost 6 bases, the J end lost 1 base, and 9 bases lay between the germline ends. The CDR3 bases are TGTGCCAGCAGCTTGCGGCCGAACACTGAAGCTTTCTTT. Translating gives CASSLRPNTEAFF.

This chain uses TRBV14 with TRBJ2-3, with a possible D match to TRBD2 (5 bases). The ends were cut back, 1 base at V and 5 bases at J, with 19 bases in the middle. Germline CDR1 reads SGHDN; CDR2 reads FVKESK. CDR3 length equals 17 residues. Here the CDR3 reads CASSQVGPSPTGDTQYF. The CDR3 region has the DNA TGTGCCAGCAGCCAAGTAGGGCCTAGCCCGACCGGAGATACGCAGTATTTT.

The gene calls are TRBV6-5 and TRBJ1-1; D gene uncertain. The V end lost 1 base, the J end lost 5 bases, and 8 bases lay between the germline ends. CDR3 length: 13 amino acids. Germline V CDR1 and CDR2: MNHEY, SVGAGI. CDR3 sequence (DNA): TGTGCCAGCAGTTACTTGGGATGGACTGAAGCTTTCTTT. Its protein is CASSYLGWTEAFF.

This clonotype was counted at least ten times. The chain couples TRBV7-2 to TRBJ2-3, with TRBD2 as a possible D gene (5 bases). This CDR3 comprises 14 residues. Germline lookup yields CDR1 SGHTA and CDR2 FQGNSA. Trimming took off 2 bases at V and 1 base at J, with 7 bases between the two ends. CDR3 nucleotides: TGTGCCAGCAGCTTACAGCGGCGCACAGATACGCAGTATTTT. Translated, it gives CASSLQRRTDTQYF.

This clonotype was detected a few times. The gene calls are TRBV6-1 and TRBJ2-7; D perhaps matches TRBD1 (7 bases). CDR1 and CDR2 from the germline V gene are MNHNS and SASEGT. There are 13 residues in the CDR3. The V and J ends lost 6 bases and 3 bases respectively, with 12 bases between them. The CDR3 region is CASSRGTDYEQYF. The CDR3, as DNA: TGTGCCAGCAGCCGCGGGACAGACTACGAGCAGTACTTC.

This clonotype was picked up a small number of times. The rearrangement links TRBV12-3 or TRBV12-4 to TRBJ2-5, with a tentative D call TRBD2 (6 bases). V lost 5 bases and J 5 bases, leaving 24 bases between the germline ends. The CDR3 covers 17 residues. The CDR3 bases are TGTGCCAGCAGTCCCCCCTCCCCGGGGGTCTCGGGTGAGACCCAGTACTTC. Translating gives CASSPPSPGVSGETQYF.